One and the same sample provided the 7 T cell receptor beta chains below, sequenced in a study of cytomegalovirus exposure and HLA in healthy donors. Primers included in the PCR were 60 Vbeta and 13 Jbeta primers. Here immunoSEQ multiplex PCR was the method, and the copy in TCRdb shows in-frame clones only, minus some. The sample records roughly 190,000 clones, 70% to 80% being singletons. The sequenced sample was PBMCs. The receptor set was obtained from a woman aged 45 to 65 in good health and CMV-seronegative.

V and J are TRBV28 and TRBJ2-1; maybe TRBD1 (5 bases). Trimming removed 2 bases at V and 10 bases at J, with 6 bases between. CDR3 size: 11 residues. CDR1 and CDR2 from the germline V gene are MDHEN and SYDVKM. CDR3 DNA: TGTGCCAGCAGTTTACAGGGAGAGCAGTTCTTC. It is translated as CASSLQGEQFF.

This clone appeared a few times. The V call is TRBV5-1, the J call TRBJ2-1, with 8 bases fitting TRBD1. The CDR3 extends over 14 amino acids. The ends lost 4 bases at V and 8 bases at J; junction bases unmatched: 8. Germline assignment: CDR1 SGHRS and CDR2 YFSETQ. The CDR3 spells CASSTGQGRHEQFF. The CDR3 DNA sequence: TGCGCCAGCAGCACAGGACAGGGCAGGCATGAGCAGTTCTTC.

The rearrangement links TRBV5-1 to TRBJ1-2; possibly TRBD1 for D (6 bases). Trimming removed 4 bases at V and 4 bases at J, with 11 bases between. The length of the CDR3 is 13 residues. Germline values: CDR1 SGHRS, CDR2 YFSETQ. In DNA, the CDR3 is TGCGCCAGCAGCGAGGACAGACTCTATGGCTACACCTTC. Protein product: CASSEDRLYGYTF.

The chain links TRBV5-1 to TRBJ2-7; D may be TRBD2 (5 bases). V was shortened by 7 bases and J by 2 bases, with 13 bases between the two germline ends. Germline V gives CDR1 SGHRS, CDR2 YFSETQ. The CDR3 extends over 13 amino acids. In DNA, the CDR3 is TGCGCCAGCGCACGGAGCGGCACCTACGAGCAGTACTTC. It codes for CASARSGTYEQYF.

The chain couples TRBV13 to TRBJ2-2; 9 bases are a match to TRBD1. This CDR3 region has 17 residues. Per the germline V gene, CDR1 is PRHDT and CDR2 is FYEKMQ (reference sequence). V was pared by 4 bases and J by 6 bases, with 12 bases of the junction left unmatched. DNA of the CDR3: TGTGCCAGCAGCTCTCTACCGGGACAGGGAAAGCCCGGGGAGCTGTTTTTT. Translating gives CASSSLPGQGKPGELFF.

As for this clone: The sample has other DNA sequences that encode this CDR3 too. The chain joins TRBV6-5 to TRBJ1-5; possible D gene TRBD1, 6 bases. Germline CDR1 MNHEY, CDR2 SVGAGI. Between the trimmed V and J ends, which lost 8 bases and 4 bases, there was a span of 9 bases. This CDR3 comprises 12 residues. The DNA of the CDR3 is TGTGCCAGCGGGGGGGCTAATCAGCCCCAGCATTTT. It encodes CASGGANQPQHF.

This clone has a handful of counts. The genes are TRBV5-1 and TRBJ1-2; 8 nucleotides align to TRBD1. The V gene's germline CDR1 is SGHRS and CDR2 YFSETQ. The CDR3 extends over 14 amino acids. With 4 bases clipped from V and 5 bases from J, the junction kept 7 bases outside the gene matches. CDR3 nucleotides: TGCGCCAGCAGCCCTGGGACAGGAGAGTATGGCTACACCTTC. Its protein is CASSPGTGEYGYTF.